The 30 T cell receptor beta chains below were found in one sample sequenced in a study of Ad26.COV2.S vaccination and SARS-CoV-2 variants. Sequencing used immunoSEQ multiplex PCR; TCRdb keeps in-frame clones, though not all of them. The sample has roughly 350,000 clones; about 89% are singletons. Treatment: roughly 20 received Ad26.COV2.S at low or high dose, single or two shots; roughly five received placebo; per-sample allocation not given. The samples were gathered on day 63 after the first injection of vaccine or placebo. The material was peripheral blood, obtained in a trial of Ad26.COV2.S vaccine versus placebo. These TCRs come from a person between 18 and 60 years old who received the Ad26.COV2.S COVID-19 vaccine or a placebo.

The chain recombines TRBV28 with TRBJ2-3; D gene unclear. CDR1 and CDR2 from the germline V gene are MDHEN and SYDVKM. Deletions cut 4 bases from V and 0 bases from J, with 14 bases between. CDR3 size: 16 residues. CDR3 bases: TGTGCCAGCAGTTCATTAGTCGGTGGGAGCACAGATACGCAGTATTTT. Translating gives CASSSLVGGSTDTQYF.

The gene calls are TRBV6-5 and TRBJ2-3, with a possible D match to TRBD1 (5 bases). CDR3 length: 14 amino acids. Germline values: CDR1 MNHEY, CDR2 SVGAGI. Trimming cost V 5 bases and J 2 bases, with 11 bases left between them. CDR3 nucleotides: TGTGCCAGCAGTAGGACACAGCACACAGATACGCAGTATTTT. Translated, it gives CASSRTQHTDTQYF.

This sequence joins TRBV3-1 (or the pseudogene TRBV3-2) and TRBJ1-6; D is perhaps TRBD1 (5 bases). CDR3 length: 15 residues. V dropped 1 base and J dropped 8 bases, with 12 bases sitting between them. Per germline, CDR1 LGHDT and CDR2 YNNKEL (reference sequence). CDR3 sequence: CASSQVGTADSPLHF. CDR3 coding DNA: TGTGCCAGCAGCCAAGTAGGGACGGCCGATTCACCCCTCCACTTT.

V and J are TRBV6-5 and TRBJ2-7; 8 bases fit TRBD2. Losses at the gene ends were 0 bases for V and 3 bases for J; bases not matched to a gene: 7. Germline values: CDR1 MNHEY, CDR2 SVGAGI. The CDR3 consists of 16 residues. DNA of the CDR3: TGTGCCAGCAGTTACTCTGGGACTAGTGAGGGCTACGAGCAGTACTTC. This encodes CASSYSGTSEGYEQYF.

The rearrangement links TRBV7-8 to TRBJ1-5; D is ambiguous. The CDR3 is 15 residues long. Between the trimmed V and J ends, which lost 0 bases and 3 bases, there was a span of 9 bases. Per germline, CDR1 SGHVS and CDR2 FQNEAQ. The CDR3: CASSLAGWTNQPQHF. CDR3 bases: TGTGCCAGCAGCTTAGCGGGTTGGACCAATCAGCCCCAGCATTTT.

J is TRBJ2-7 and V is TRBV6-2 or TRBV6-3; possibly TRBD2 for D (6 bases). Germline V gene lookup returns CDR1 MNHEY and CDR2 SVGEGT. CDR3 length: 15 amino acids. Trimming left V 5 bases short and J 3 bases short, with 17 bases between. The CDR3 loop reads CASSLTGSGDYEQYF. CDR3 DNA: TGTGCCAGCAGTCTCACGGGTAGCGGCGACTACGAGCAGTACTTC.

This chain joins TRBV7-9 and TRBJ2-7, with D perhaps matching TRBD1 or TRBD2 (5 bases each). CDR3 size: 16 residues. CDR1 SEHNR and CDR2 FQNEAQ come from the germline V gene (reference sequence). The V end was cut by 5 bases, the J end by 7 bases, with 24 bases between. This chain's CDR3 is CASSLGVGRSLGEQYF. CDR3 DNA: TGTGCCAGCAGCCTAGGGGTGGGACGGAGCCTCGGTGAGCAGTACTTC. The full variable domain, in which reference TRBV7-9 and TRBJ2-7 provide the parts outside the CDR3, is DTGVSQNPRHKITKRGQNVTFRCDPISEHNRLYWYRQTLGQGPEFLTYFQNEAQLEKSRLLSDRFSAERPKGSFSTLEIQRTEQGDSAMYLCASSLGVGRSLGEQYFGPGTRLTVT.

The V and J genes are TRBV28 and TRBJ1-2, with 9 positions matching TRBD1. V shed 6 bases, J shed 5 bases, and the junction held 4 bases outside the gene matches. The germline V gene has CDR1 MDHEN and CDR2 SYDVKM. This CDR3 is built from 13 residues. In nucleotides, the CDR3 is TGTGCCAGCAGGGCCGGGACAGGGTATGGCTACACCTTC. Residues: CASRAGTGYGYTF.

The gene calls are TRBV7-2 and TRBJ2-7; no definite D call. V was shortened by 1 base and J by 3 bases, with 7 bases between the two germline ends. The CDR3 extends over 13 amino acids. CDR1 and CDR2 (germline): SGHTA, FQGNSA. The CDR3 nucleotides read TGTGCCAGCAGCTTAGACGGAAACTACGAGCAGTACTTC. This sequence encodes CASSLDGNYEQYF.

The CDR3 DNA reads as TGTGCCTGGACCCTCCATTCAGAAGCTTTCTTT. Its translation is CAWTLHSEAFF. This rearrangement joins TRBV30 to TRBJ1-1; D is ambiguous. V lost 4 bases and J lost 8, with 11 bases in between. The CDR3 runs 11 residues. Germline loops: CDR1 GTSNPN, CDR2 SVGIG (reference sequence). Full variable domain (missing parts from reference TRBV30 and TRBJ1-1): SQTIHQWPATLVQPVGSPLSLECTVEGTSNPNLYWYRQAAGRGLQLLFYSVGIGQISSEVPQNLSASRPQDRQFILSSKKLLLSDSGFYLCAWTLHSEAFFGQGTRLTVV.

As for this clone: This sample includes further DNA sequences coding for the same CDR3. The rearrangement links TRBV4-1 to TRBJ1-1, with D uncertain. V was cut by 3 bases and J by 1 base, with 12 bases left in between. Germline lookup yields CDR1 MGHRA and CDR2 YSYEKL. CDR3 length: 15 residues. This CDR3 is CASSQVGRENTEAFF. CDR3 nucleotides: TGCGCCAGCAGCCAGGTAGGACGGGAGAACACTGAAGCTTTCTTT.

This rearrangement joins TRBV7-9 to TRBJ2-6; D is undetermined. This CDR3 has 17 amino acids. Germline V gene sequence: CDR1 SEHNR, CDR2 FQNEAQ (reference sequence). V was cut by 7 bases and J by 0 bases, with 16 bases left in between. The DNA for the CDR3 is TGTGCCAGCATCAAGGCCAGGACGATCTCTGGGGCCAACGTCCTGACTTTC. Its translation is CASIKARTISGANVLTF. Full variable domain (remainder filled in from reference TRBV7-9 and TRBJ2-6): DTGVSQNPRHKITKRGQNVTFRCDPISEHNRLYWYRQTLGQGPEFLTYFQNEAQLEKSRLLSDRFSAERPKGSFSTLEIQRTEQGDSAMYLCASIKARTISGANVLTFGAGSRLTVL.

This clone showed up just once. The gene calls are TRBV5-1 and TRBJ1-1; tentative D call: TRBD1 (5 bases). V was clipped by 3 bases and J by 0 bases, with 6 bases between them. This CDR3 is built from 13 residues. Germline V CDR1 and CDR2: SGHRS, YFSETQ. CDR3 protein: CASSWGVNTEAFF. In nucleotides, the CDR3 is TGCGCCAGCAGCTGGGGGGTGAACACTGAAGCTTTCTTT.

The chain joins TRBV5-4 to TRBJ2-2; 8 bases fit TRBD1. J was trimmed by 3 bases and V by 4 bases; bases with no gene match: 8. The CDR3 spans 16 residues. Germline V gene data show CDR1 as SGHNT and CDR2 as YYREEE (reference sequence). Written as DNA, the CDR3 is TGTGCCAGCAGCCGAGGACAGGGCAGGGACACCGGGGAGCTGTTTTTT. Translated: CASSRGQGRDTGELFF.

In this sample, this clone turned up a few times. The chain uses TRBV19 and TRBJ2-2; 12 bases are a match to TRBD2. Germline V gene lookup returns CDR1 LNHDA and CDR2 SQIVND (reference sequence). The CDR3 length is 16 residues. V gave up 5 bases and J gave up 3 bases; unmatched junction bases: 4. The CDR3 is CASSPTSGGYTGELFF. The CDR3 DNA follows: TGTGCCAGTAGTCCAACTAGCGGGGGGTACACCGGGGAGCTGTTTTTT. Supplemented by reference TRBV19 and TRBJ2-2, the full variable domain reads DGGITQSPKYLFRKEGQNVTLSCEQNLNHDAMYWYRQDPGQGLRLIYYSQIVNDFQKGDIAEGYSVSREKKESFPLTVTSAQKNPTAFYLCASSPTSGGYTGELFFGEGSRLTVL.

J is TRBJ1-5 and V is TRBV28; D gene uncertain. V lost 3 bases, J lost 0 bases, and 12 bases lay in between. CDR1 and CDR2 (germline): MDHEN, SYDVKM. This CDR3 contains 16 residues. CDR3 nucleotide sequence: TGTGCCAGCAGTTTCCTCGCACTGAATAGCAATCAGCCCCAGCATTTT. It translates to CASSFLALNSNQPQHF.

This clone was seen a handful of times. The chain carries TRBV7-8 and TRBJ2-6, with 7 bases identical to TRBD1. The V gene end was trimmed by 5 bases and the J gene end by 2 bases; junction bases not matched to a gene: 0. The V gene's germline CDR1 is SGHVS and CDR2 FQNEAQ. This CDR3 has 14 residues. This CDR3 is CASSTGAGANVLTF. The CDR3 coding sequence is TGTGCCAGCAGCACAGGGGCTGGGGCCAACGTCCTGACTTTC.

Ten or more counts support this clone. The chain employs TRBV10-3 and TRBJ2-1; TRBD2 matches 14 bases. In germline, CDR1 is ENHRY, CDR2 SYGVKD. This CDR3 spans 18 amino acids. V lost 0 bases, J lost 5 bases, and 6 bases stayed unmatched. CDR3 sequence: CAISESGLAGVGDNEQFF. The CDR3 DNA reads TGTGCCATCAGTGAGTCGGGACTAGCGGGAGTGGGGGACAATGAGCAGTTCTTC.

The chain recombines TRBV10-3 with TRBJ2-5; 12 bases are shared with TRBD2. J lost 2 bases, V lost 6 bases, and 4 bases had no gene match. The CDR3 is 15 residues long. Germline assignment: CDR1 ENHRY and CDR2 SYGVKD. CDR3 coding DNA: TGTGCCATCAGCCGGACTAGCGGGGTACAAGAGACCCAGTACTTC. This encodes CAISRTSGVQETQYF.

This sequence joins TRBV4-3 and TRBJ2-3; 11 bases match TRBD2. Germline V gene data show CDR1 as LGHNA and CDR2 as YSLEER. The V segment lost 5 bases and the J segment 2 bases; nucleotides outside the gene matches: 3. This CDR3 has 15 amino acids. The CDR3 nucleotides are TGCGCCAGCAGCGGGGGACTAGCGGACACAGATACGCAGTATTTT. It specifies CASSGGLADTDTQYF.

The chain employs TRBV5-4 and TRBJ2-6; weak D call: TRBD2 (6 bases). Germline V gene lookup returns CDR1 SGHNT and CDR2 YYREEE (reference sequence). The CDR3 is 20 residues long. The V end was cut by 3 bases, the J end by 0 bases, with 22 bases between. DNA of the CDR3: TGTGCCAGCAGCTCCCACTCGTTTCTAGCGACCCACTCTGGGGCCAACGTCCTGACTTTC. Protein sequence: CASSSHSFLATHSGANVLTF.

This chain links TRBV12-3 or TRBV12-4 with TRBJ2-7, with D unresolved. The CDR3 sequence is 13 residues long. V lost 1 base, J lost 4 bases, and 8 bases lay in between. In nucleotides, the CDR3 is TGTGCCAGCAGTTTAGAGTCATATTACGAGCAGTACTTC. Translation: CASSLESYYEQYF.

The chain couples TRBV28 to TRBJ2-7; 7 bases match TRBD1. Per germline, CDR1 MDHEN and CDR2 SYDVKM. Losses at the gene ends were 3 bases for V and 1 base for J; bases not matched to a gene: 6. CDR3 length equals 15 residues. The CDR3 sequence is CASSLPGTESYEQYF. The CDR3 coding sequence is TGTGCCAGCAGTTTGCCCGGGACAGAGTCCTACGAGCAGTACTTC.

The chain carries TRBV5-6 and TRBJ2-2; TRBD1 matches at 9 bases. After removal of 1 base from V and 5 bases from J, the junction contained 6 bases not matched to a gene. Per the germline V gene, CDR1 is SGHDT and CDR2 is YYEEEE. The CDR3 has 16 residues. The DNA of the CDR3 is TGTGCCAGCAGCTTGCCGGGACAGGGAAGGACCGGGGAGCTGTTTTTT. Amino acids: CASSLPGQGRTGELFF.

In its sample, this clone was seen a few times. The V gene is TRBV7-9, the J gene TRBJ2-7; 13 bases align to TRBD2. The CDR3 has 16 amino acids. Germline trimming cut 3 bases from V and 3 bases from J; bases unmatched to any gene: 5. CDR1 and CDR2 (germline): SEHNR, FQNEAQ (reference sequence). The CDR3 protein is CASSLAGTSGVYEQYF. The CDR3 DNA is TGTGCCAGCAGCTTGGCCGGGACTAGCGGGGTCTACGAGCAGTACTTC.

This chain uses TRBV18 with TRBJ2-1; no reliable D call. This CDR3 has 14 residues. V was shortened by 3 bases and J by 2 bases, with 8 bases between the two germline ends. Germline lookup yields CDR1 KGHSH and CDR2 LQKENI. The CDR3 bases are TGTGCCAGCTCACCCGGGTTTGCCTACAATGAGCAGTTCTTC. Its protein product is CASSPGFAYNEQFF.

This clone was recorded a few times. The CDR3 bases are TGCGCCAGCAGCCAAGTGGTCAGCCAAGAGACCCAGTACTTC. Its protein product is CASSQVVSQETQYF. The rearrangement joins TRBV4-1 to TRBJ2-5, with unresolved D. The CDR3 is 14 residues long. Germline loops: CDR1 MGHRA, CDR2 YSYEKL. Trimming took off 1 base at V and 1 base at J, with 7 bases between the two ends.

The chain links TRBV5-5 to TRBJ1-1, with D maybe TRBD1 (5 bases). The CDR3 is 15 residues long. Between the trimmed V and J ends, which lost 2 bases and 11 bases, there was a span of 22 bases. The germline CDR1 and CDR2 sequences are SGHKS and YYEKEE (reference sequence). CDR3 DNA: TGTGCCAGCAGCTTTAATATGTGGGGCGGTCGGGAGGCTTTCTTT. It codes for CASSFNMWGGREAFF.

V usage is TRBV11-2 and J usage is TRBJ2-7; 8 bases align to TRBD1. Germline CDR1 SGHAT, CDR2 FQNNGV. The CDR3 runs 12 residues. With 5 bases clipped from V and 7 bases from J, the junction kept 4 bases outside the gene matches. Written as DNA, the CDR3 is TGTGCCAGCAGCGGTACAGGGGGAGAGCAGTACTTC. The encoded protein is CASSGTGGEQYF.

The chain carries TRBV5-6 and TRBJ1-5; D remains unclear. Trimming shortened V by 2 bases and J by 2 bases, and 14 bases separated the two germline ends. Looked up from germline, CDR1 is SGHDT and CDR2 is YYEEEE. The CDR3 sequence is 16 residues long. The CDR3 DNA sequence: TGTGCCAGCAGCTTTTCGGAGGGTATGGGCAATCAGCCCCAGCATTTT. Translating it yields CASSFSEGMGNQPQHF.